This T cell receptor (beta chain) came from a study of Ad26.COV2.S vaccination and SARS-CoV-2 variants. Documented treatment: over 15 received Ad26.COV2.S at low or high dose, single or two shots; several received placebo; per-sample allocation not given. Vaccine and placebo recipients were sampled on day 63 after the first injection. Libraries were prepared by immunoSEQ multiplex PCR; TCRdb keeps only in-frame clonotypes and omits some of them. The data hold 400,000 to 450,000 clones, with around 90% observed a single time. This TCR came from a person aged 18-60 years who received the Ad26.COV2.S COVID-19 vaccine or a placebo. Sequencing was performed on peripheral blood, taken in a trial of Ad26.COV2.S vaccine versus placebo.

CDR3 sequence: CASSQGGPTYEQYF. CDR3 nucleotide sequence: TGTGCCAGTAGTCAGGGAGGGCCCACCTACGAGCAGTACTTC. The chain carries TRBV19 and TRBJ2-7, with 7 bases identical to TRBD2. In germline, CDR1 is LNHDA, CDR2 SQIVND (reference sequence). The CDR3 runs 14 residues. Trimming took 5 bases from V and 2 from J; bases not matched to a gene: 6.